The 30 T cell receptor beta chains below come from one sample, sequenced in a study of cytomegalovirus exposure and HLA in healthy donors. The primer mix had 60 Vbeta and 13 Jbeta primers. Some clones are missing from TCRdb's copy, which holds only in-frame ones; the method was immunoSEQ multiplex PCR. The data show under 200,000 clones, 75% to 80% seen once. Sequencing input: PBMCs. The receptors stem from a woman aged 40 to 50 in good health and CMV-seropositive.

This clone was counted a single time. For the CDR3, the DNA is TGTGCCAGCAGCTACAGCGGGACTCCCTACGAGCAGTACTTC. It translates to CASSYSGTPYEQYF. The chain links TRBV7-2 to TRBJ2-7, with 7 bases matching TRBD2. Per germline, CDR1 SGHTA and CDR2 FQGNSA. This CDR3 has 14 residues. Trimming took 4 bases from V and 2 from J; bases not matched to a gene: 5.

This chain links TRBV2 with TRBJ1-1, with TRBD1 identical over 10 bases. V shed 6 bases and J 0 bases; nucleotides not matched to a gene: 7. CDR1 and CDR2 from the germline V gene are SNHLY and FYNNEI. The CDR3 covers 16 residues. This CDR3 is CASRTGQGIMNTEAFF. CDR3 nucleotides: TGTGCCAGCAGGACGGGACAGGGGATCATGAACACTGAAGCTTTCTTT.

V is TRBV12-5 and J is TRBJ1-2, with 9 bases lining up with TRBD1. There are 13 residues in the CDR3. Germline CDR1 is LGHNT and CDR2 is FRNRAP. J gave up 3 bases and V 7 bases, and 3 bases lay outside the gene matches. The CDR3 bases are TGTGCTAGTGCGGACAGGGGATACTATGGCTACACCTTC. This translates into CASADRGYYGYTF.

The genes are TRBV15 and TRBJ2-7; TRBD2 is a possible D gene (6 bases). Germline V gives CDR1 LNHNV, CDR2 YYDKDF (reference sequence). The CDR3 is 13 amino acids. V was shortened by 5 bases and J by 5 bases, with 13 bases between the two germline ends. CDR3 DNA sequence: TGTGCCACCAGCGCCGGAGGGGTAAACGAGCAGTACTTC. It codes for CATSAGGVNEQYF.

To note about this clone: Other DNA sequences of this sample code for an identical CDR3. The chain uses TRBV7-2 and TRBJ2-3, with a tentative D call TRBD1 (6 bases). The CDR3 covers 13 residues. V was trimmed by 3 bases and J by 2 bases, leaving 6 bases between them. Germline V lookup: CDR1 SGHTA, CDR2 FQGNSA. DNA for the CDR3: TGTGCCAGCAGCTTGGGGGCCACAGATACGCAGTATTTT. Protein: CASSLGATDTQYF.

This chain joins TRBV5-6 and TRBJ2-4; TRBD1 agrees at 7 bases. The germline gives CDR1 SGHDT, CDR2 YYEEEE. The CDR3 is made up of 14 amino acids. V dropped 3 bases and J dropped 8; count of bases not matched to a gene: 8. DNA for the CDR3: TGTGCCAGCAGCTCCCGGGACAGCTGGCACATTCAGTACTTC. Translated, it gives CASSSRDSWHIQYF. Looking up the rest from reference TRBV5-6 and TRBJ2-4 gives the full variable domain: DAGVTQSPTHLIKTRGQQVTLRCSPKSGHDTVSWYQQALGQGPQFIFQYYEEEERQRGNFPDRFSGHQFPNYSSELNVNALLLGDSALYLCASSSRDSWHIQYFGAGTRLSVL.

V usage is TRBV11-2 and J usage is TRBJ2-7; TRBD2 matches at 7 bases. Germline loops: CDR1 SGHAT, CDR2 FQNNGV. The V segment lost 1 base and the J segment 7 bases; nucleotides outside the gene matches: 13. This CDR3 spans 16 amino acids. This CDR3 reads CASSLVAAGRLVEQYF. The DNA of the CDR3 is TGTGCCAGCAGCTTAGTGGCAGCGGGGAGGCTGGTTGAGCAGTACTTC.

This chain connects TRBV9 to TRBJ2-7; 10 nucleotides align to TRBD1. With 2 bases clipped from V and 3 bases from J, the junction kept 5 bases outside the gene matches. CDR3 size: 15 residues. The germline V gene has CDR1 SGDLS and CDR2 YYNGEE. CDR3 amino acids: CASSVGTGVLYEQYF. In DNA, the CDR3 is TGTGCCAGCAGCGTGGGGACAGGGGTCCTCTACGAGCAGTACTTC.

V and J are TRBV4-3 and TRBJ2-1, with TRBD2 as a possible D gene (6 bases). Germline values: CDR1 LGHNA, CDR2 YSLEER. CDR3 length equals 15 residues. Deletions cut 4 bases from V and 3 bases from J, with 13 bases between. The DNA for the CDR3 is TGCGCCAGCAGCCTGTGGGACTGGGGCTACAATGAGCAGTTCTTC. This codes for CASSLWDWGYNEQFF.

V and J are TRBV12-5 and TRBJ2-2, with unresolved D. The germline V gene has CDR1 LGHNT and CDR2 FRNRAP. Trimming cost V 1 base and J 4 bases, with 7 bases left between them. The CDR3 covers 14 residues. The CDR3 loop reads CASGLGAVTGELFF. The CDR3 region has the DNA TGTGCTAGTGGTTTGGGGGCAGTCACCGGGGAGCTGTTTTTT.

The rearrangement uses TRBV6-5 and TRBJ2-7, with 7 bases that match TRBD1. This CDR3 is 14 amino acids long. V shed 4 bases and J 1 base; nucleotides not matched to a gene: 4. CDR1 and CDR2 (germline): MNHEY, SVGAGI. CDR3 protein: CASSSRQGSYEQYF. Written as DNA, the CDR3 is TGTGCCAGCAGTTCCCGACAGGGTTCCTACGAGCAGTACTTC.

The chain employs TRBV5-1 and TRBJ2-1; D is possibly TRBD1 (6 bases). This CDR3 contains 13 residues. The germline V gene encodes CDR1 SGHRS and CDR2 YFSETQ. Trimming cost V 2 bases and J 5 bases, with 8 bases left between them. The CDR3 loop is CASSFGQNNEQFF. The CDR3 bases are TGCGCCAGCAGCTTCGGACAGAACAATGAGCAGTTCTTC.

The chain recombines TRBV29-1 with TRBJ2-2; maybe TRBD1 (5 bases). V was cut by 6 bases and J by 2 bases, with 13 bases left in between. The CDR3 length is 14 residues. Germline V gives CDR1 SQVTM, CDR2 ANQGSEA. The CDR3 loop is CSVLDSDNTGELFF. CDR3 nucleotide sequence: TGCAGCGTCCTTGACAGCGACAACACCGGGGAGCTGTTTTTT.

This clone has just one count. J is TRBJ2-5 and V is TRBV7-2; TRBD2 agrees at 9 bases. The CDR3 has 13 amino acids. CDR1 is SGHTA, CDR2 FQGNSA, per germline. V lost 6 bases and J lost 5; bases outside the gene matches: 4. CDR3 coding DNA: TGTGCCAGCAGGGCGGGAGGGGTGGAGACCCAGTACTTC. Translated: CASRAGGVETQYF.

The DNA for the CDR3 is TGTGCCAGCAGCTTCGGGACAGGGGGCTGGAACACTGAAGCTTTCTTT. Translation: CASSFGTGGWNTEAFF. The rearrangement uses TRBV5-6 and TRBJ1-1; 12 positions agree with TRBD1. V lost 2 bases and J lost 1; bases outside the gene matches: 3. This CDR3 spans 16 amino acids. CDR1 SGHDT and CDR2 YYEEEE come from the germline V gene.

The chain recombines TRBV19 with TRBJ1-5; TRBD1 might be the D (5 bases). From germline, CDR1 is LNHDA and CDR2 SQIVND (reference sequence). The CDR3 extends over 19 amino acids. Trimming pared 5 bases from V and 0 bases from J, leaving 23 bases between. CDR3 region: CASSGPHGSWGDSNQPQHF. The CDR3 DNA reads TGTGCCAGTAGTGGACCTCACGGGTCGTGGGGGGATAGCAATCAGCCCCAGCATTTT.

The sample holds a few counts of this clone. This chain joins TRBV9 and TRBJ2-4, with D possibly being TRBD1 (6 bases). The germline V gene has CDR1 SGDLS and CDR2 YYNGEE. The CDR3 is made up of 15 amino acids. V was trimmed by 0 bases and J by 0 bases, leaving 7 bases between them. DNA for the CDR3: TGTGCCAGCAGCGTAGGGACAGAAGCCAAAAACATTCAGTACTTC. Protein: CASSVGTEAKNIQYF.

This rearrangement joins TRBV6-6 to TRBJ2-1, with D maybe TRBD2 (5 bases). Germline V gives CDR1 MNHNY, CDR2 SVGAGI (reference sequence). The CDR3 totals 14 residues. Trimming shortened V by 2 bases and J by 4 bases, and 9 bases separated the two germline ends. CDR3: CASSYESGYNEQFF. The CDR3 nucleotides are TGTGCCAGCAGTTACGAAAGCGGATACAATGAGCAGTTCTTC.

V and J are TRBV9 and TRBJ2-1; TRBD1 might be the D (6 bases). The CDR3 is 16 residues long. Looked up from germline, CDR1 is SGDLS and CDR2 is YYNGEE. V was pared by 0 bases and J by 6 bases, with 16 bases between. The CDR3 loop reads CASSVENRVSPNEQFF. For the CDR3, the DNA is TGTGCCAGCAGCGTAGAGAACAGGGTTAGTCCCAATGAGCAGTTCTTC. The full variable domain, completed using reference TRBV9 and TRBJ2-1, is DSGVTQTPKHLITATGQRVTLRCSPRSGDLSVYWYQQSLDQGLQFLIQYYNGEERAKGNILERFSAQQFPDLHSELNLSSLELGDSALYFCASSVENRVSPNEQFFGPGTRLTVL.

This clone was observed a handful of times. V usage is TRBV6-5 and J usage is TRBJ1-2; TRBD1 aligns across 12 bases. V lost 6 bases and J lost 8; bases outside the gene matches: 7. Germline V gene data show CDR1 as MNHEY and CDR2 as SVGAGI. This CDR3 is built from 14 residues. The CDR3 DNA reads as TGTGCCAGCAGCGGGACAGGGGGCCTTGGGGGCTACACCTTC. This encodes CASSGTGGLGGYTF.

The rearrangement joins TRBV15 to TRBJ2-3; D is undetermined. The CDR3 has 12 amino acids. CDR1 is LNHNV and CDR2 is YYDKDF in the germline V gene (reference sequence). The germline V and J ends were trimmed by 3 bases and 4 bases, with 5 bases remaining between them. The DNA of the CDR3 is TGTGCCACCAGCAGCCTTTCAGATACGCAGTATTTT. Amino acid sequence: CATSSLSDTQYF.

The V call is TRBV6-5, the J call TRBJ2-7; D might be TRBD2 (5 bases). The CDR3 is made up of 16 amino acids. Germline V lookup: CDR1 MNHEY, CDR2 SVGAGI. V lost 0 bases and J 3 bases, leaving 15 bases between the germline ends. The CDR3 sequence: CASSYSIATGYYEQYF. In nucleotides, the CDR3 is TGTGCCAGCAGTTACTCGATCGCAACGGGATACTACGAGCAGTACTTC.

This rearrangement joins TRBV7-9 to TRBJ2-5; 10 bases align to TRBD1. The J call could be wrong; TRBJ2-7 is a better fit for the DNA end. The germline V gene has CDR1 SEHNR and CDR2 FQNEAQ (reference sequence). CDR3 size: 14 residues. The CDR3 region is CASSPGQGRYEQYF. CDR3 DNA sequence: TGTGCCAGCAGCCCGGGACAGGGGAGGTACGAGCAGTACTTC.

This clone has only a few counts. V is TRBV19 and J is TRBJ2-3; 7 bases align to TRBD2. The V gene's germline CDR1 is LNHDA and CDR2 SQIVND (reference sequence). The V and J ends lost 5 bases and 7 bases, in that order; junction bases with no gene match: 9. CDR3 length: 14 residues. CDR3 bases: TGTGCCAGTAGTGTCCTAGCGGTTAGTAATACGCAGTATTTT. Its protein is CASSVLAVSNTQYF.

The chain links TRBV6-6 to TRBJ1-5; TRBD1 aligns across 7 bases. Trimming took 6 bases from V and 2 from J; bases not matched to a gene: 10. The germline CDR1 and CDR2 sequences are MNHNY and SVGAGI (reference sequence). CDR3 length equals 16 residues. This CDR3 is CASRENDRVGNQPQHF. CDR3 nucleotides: TGTGCCAGCAGGGAAAACGACAGGGTCGGCAATCAGCCCCAGCATTTT.

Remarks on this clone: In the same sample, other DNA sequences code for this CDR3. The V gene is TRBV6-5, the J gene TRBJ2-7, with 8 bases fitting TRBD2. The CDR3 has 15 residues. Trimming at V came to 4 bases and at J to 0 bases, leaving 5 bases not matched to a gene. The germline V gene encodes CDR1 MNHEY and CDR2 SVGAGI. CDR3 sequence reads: CASSLLAVGSYEQYF. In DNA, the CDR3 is TGTGCCAGCAGTTTACTAGCGGTAGGCTCCTACGAGCAGTACTTC.

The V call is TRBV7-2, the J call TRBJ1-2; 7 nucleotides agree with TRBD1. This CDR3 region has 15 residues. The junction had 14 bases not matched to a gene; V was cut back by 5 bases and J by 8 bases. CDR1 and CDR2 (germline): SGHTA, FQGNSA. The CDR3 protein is CASSLQGPLVGGYTF. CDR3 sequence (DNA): TGTGCCAGCAGCCTACAGGGGCCTCTGGTAGGAGGCTACACCTTC. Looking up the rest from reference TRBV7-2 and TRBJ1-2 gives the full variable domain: GAGVSQSPSNKVTEKGKDVELRCDPISGHTALYWYRQSLGQGLEFLIYFQGNSAPDKSGLPSDRFSAERTGGSVSTLTIQRTQQEDSAVYLCASSLQGPLVGGYTFGSGTRLTVV.

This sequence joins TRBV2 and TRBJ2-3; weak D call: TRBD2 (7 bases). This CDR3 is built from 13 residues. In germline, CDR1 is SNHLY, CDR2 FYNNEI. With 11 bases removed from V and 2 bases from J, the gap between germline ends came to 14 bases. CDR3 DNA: TGTGCCTCGGGGGGCGGGTTCACAGATACGCAGTATTTT. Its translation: CASGGGFTDTQYF.

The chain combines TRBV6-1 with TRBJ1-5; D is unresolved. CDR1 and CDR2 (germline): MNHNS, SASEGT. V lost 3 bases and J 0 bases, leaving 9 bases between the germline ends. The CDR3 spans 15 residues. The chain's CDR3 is CASSEGSYSNQPQHF. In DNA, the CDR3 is TGTGCCAGCAGTGAGGGCAGTTATAGCAATCAGCCCCAGCATTTT.

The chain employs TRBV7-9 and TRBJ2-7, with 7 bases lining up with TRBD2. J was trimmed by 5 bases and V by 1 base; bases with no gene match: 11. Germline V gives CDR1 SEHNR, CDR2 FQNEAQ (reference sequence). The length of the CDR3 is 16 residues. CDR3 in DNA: TGTGCCAGCAGCTTAGGGGGGGGGACTGGGAAGAACGAGCAGTACTTC. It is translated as CASSLGGGTGKNEQYF. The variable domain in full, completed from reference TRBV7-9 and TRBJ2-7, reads DTGVSQNPRHKITKRGQNVTFRCDPISEHNRLYWYRQTLGQGPEFLTYFQNEAQLEKSRLLSDRFSAERPKGSFSTLEIQRTEQGDSAMYLCASSLGGGTGKNEQYFGPGTRLTVT.